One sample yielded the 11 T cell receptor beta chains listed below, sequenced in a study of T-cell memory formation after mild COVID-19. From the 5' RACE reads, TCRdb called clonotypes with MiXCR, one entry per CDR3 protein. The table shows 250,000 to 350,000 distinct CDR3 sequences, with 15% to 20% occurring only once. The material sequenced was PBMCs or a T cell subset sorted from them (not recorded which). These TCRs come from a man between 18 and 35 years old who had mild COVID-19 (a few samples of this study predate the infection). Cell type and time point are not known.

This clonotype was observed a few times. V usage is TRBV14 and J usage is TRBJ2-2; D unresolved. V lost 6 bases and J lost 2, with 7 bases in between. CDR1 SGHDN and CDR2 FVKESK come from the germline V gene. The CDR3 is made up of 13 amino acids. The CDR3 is CASRQHNTGELFF. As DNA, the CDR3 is TGTGCCAGCAGACAACACAACACCGGGGAGCTGTTTTTT.

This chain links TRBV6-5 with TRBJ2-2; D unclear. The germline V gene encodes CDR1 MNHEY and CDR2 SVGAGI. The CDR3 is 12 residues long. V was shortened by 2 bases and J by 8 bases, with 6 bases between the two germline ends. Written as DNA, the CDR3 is TGTGCCAGCAGTTACAGTTGGGGGGAGCTGTTTTTT. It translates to CASSYSWGELFF.

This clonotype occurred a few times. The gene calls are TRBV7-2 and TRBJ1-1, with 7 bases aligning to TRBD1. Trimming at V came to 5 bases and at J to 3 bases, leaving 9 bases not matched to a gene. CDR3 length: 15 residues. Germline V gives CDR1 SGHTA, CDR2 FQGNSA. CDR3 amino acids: CASSRGRTGYTEAFF. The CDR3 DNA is TGTGCCAGCAGCCGGGGAAGGACAGGCTACACTGAAGCTTTCTTT.

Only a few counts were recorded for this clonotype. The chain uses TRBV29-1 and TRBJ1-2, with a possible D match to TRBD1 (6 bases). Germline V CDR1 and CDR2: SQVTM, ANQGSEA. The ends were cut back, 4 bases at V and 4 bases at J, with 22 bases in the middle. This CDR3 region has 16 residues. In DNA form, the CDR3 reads TGCAGCGTTGCTACATCGCAATGGGGGGCCTCCTATGGCTACACCTTC. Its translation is CSVATSQWGASYGYTF.

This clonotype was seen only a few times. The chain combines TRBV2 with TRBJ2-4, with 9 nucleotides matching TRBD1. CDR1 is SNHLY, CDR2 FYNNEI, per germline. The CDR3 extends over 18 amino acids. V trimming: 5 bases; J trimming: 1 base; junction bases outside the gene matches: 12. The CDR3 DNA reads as TGTGCCAGCAGTCCCACGATGGACAGGGGATTTGCCAAAAACATTCAGTACTTC. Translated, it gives CASSPTMDRGFAKNIQYF.

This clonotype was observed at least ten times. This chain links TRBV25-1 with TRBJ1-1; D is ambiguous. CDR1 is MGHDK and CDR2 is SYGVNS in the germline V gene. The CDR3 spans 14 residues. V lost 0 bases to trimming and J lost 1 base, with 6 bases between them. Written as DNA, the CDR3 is TGTGCCAGCAGTGAATATAGACAGAACACTGAAGCTTTCTTT. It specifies CASSEYRQNTEAFF.

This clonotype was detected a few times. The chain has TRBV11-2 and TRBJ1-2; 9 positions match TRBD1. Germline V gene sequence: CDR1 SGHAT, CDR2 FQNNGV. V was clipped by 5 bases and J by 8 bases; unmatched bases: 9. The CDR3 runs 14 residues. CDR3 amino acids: CASSRRTGARGYTF. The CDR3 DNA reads TGTGCCAGCAGCCGCCGGACAGGGGCGCGAGGCTACACCTTC.

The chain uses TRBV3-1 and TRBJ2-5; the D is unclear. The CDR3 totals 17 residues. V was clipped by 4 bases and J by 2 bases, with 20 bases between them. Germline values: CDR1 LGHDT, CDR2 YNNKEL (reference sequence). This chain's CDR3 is CASSRLGQLGLQETQYF. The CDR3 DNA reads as TGTGCCAGCAGCCGCCTTGGGCAGTTGGGGTTACAAGAGACCCAGTACTTC.

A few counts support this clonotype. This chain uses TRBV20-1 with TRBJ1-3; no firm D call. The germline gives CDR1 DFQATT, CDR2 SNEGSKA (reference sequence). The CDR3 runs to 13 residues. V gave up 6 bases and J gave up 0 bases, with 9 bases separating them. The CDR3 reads CSAQASSGNTIYF. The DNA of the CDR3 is TGCAGTGCCCAAGCCAGCTCTGGAAACACCATATATTTT.

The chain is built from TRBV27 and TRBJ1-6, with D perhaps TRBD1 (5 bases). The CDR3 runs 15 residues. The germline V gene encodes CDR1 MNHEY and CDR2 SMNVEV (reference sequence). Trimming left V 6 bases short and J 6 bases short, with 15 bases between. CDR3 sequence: CASRWSGGANSPLHF. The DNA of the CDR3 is TGTGCCAGCAGATGGTCAGGAGGGGCTAATTCACCCCTCCACTTT.

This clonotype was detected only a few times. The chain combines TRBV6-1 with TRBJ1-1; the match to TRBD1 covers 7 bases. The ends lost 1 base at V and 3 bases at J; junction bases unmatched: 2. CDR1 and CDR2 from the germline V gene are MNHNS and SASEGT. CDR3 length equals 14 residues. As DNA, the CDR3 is TGTGCCAGCAGTGAAGACAGGGGCGACACTGAAGCTTTCTTT. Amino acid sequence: CASSEDRGDTEAFF.